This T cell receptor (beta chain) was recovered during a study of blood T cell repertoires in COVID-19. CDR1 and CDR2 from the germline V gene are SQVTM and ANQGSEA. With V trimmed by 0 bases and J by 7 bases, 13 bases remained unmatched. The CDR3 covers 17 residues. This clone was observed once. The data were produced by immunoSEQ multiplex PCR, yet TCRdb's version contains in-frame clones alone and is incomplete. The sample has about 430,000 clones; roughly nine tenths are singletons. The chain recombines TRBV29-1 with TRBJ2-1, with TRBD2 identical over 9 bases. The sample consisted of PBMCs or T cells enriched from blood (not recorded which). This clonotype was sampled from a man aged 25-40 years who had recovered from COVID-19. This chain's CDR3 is CSVEDRSAGGPVNEQFF. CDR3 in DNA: TGCAGCGTTGAAGATCGTAGCGCGGGAGGGCCGGTGAATGAGCAGTTCTTC.